There are many counts of the clone carrying this TCR beta chain. Its target is not known. Using its own MiXCR run on the 5' RACE reads, TCRdb lists one record per CDR3 protein. In the table there are 65,000 to 95,000 distinct CDR3 sequences, about 5.2% of which are singletons. This sample stems from a study of neurological immune-mediated disorders. The study's findings and limits: One related-CDR3 cluster, found by phylogenetic grouping, held repertoires of 18 of 34 multiple sclerosis patients and is a possible signature.

The CDR3 runs 15 residues. The V gene lost 2 bases and the J gene lost 1 base, with 11 bases spanning the gap. The rearrangement links TRBV12-3 or TRBV12-4 to TRBJ2-5; D not certain. What was sequenced was PBMCs. This TCR was sampled from a woman aged 25 to 39 with multiple sclerosis. CDR3 residues: CASSLLPVPQETQYF. In nucleotides, the CDR3 is TGTGCCAGCAGTTTACTGCCAGTGCCCCAAGAGACCCAGTACTTC.